This T cell receptor (beta chain) was captured by sequencing in a study of blood T cell repertoires in COVID-19. Overall study: PBMCs, B-cell-depleted T cells, or T cells provided the cDNA or gDNA that made up the material.

Authors' data handling: Amplification from reference gene primers served as the basis for estimated nucleated cell counts. Clones were sequenced by immunoSEQ multiplex PCR, and TCRdb holds only the in-frame ones, with some missing. V and J calls and clone size follow that table, whereas D and trimming were derived from the DNA. The sample lists about 120,000 clones; 65% to 90% were seen once. The CDR3 is 15 residues long. V trimming: 6 bases; J trimming: 2 bases; junction bases outside the gene matches: 5. CDR1 LGHNA and CDR2 YNFKEQ come from the germline V gene. The sample taken for sequencing was peripheral blood. The receptor comes from a woman of 80 years or more with acute or convalescent COVID-19. This chain links TRBV4-2 with TRBJ2-5; TRBD2 aligns across 11 bases. This chain's CDR3 is CASSPGTSGQETQYF. CDR3 coding DNA: TGTGCCAGCAGTCCCGGGACTAGCGGACAAGAGACCCAGTACTTC.